The source of this T cell receptor beta chain is a study of CD8+ T cells in alopecia areata. On the study more broadly: In an open-label trial, patients got 5 to 10 mg tofacitinib twice daily. Tofacitinib ran 6 to 18 months, followed by 6 months off drug. Study outcomes and limitations: Clonality in lesional scalp, especially alopecia totalis/universalis, exceeded that of normal scalp.

The treatment denotes: oral pan-JAK inhibitor, 5-10 mg twice daily. cDNA serving as the sequencing template came from extracted, reverse transcribed RNA. Sequenced by immunoSEQ multiplex PCR; TCRdb stores in-frame clones only, minus some. In the table there are 100,000 to 150,000 clones, over 60% of which are singletons. To note about this clone: Its antigen is not known.

Trimming stripped 4 bases from V and 8 bases from J, with 11 bases between. From germline, CDR1 is MNHEY and CDR2 SMNVEV (reference sequence). The CDR3 is 13 amino acids. The material sequenced was CD4+ T cells sorted from blood, taken at week 4, from a patient treated with tofacitinib. The rearrangement links TRBV27 to TRBJ1-4, with D perhaps matching TRBD1 (5 bases). This TCR was sampled from a human donor with alopecia areata. The CDR3 loop is CASSWGTMEKLFF. For the CDR3, the DNA is TGTGCCAGCAGTTGGGGGACCATGGAAAAACTGTTTTTT.